The sequence of this TCR beta chain was determined in a study of response to subunit inactivated influenza vaccine. Germline V gene lookup returns CDR1 SGHRS and CDR2 YFSETQ. This CDR3 is built from 14 residues. V was clipped by 5 bases and J by 3 bases, with 12 bases between them. TCRdb processed the RT-PCR reads anew with MiXCR; each CDR3 protein has one entry. This sample has a few hundred thousand distinct CDR3 sequences, with 20% to 25% found just once. Only a few counts were recorded for this clonotype. The rearrangement uses TRBV5-1 and TRBJ2-1; weak D call: TRBD2 (6 bases). The material sequenced was PBMCs from blood, taken roughly 20 months after vaccination. This TCR derives from a man aged 45 to 70 who received an inactivated influenza vaccine. In nucleotides, the CDR3 is TGCGCCAGCAGTTTTGGGGGGTTCTACAATGAGCAGTTCTTC. This encodes CASSFGGFYNEQFF.